This TCR beta chain was found in a study of T cells after yellow fever vaccination. This clonotype was seen at least ten times. Its antigen is not identified. Per germline, CDR1 SGDLS and CDR2 YYNGEE. This CDR3 spans 16 amino acids. With 4 bases clipped from V and 5 bases from J, the junction kept 13 bases outside the gene matches. Study results and limitations: Some clonotypes, a small share, were shared between CD4 and CD8 compartments.

Synthesis of TCR cDNA relied on 5'RACE template switching, which attached a universal primer site and UMIs. TCRdb passed the 5' RACE reads through MiXCR, listing each CDR3 protein once. The data show around 150,000 distinct CDR3 sequences, almost 7% seen once. This material consisted of CD4+ T cells sorted from PBMCs, taken around 5 days after the first yellow fever vaccination. The clonotype was recovered from a man in his late teens or twenties who received the YFV17D yellow fever vaccine. The chain is built from TRBV9 and TRBJ1-1, with 8 bases lining up with TRBD1. Written as DNA, the CDR3 is TGTGCCAGCAGCAGGCTGACAGGGGCATCGGGGACTGAAGCTTTCTTT. Translating it yields CASSRLTGASGTEAFF.